This T cell receptor beta chain was recovered during a study of brain T cells in children with intractable seizures. Overall study results and limits: Pre- and post-surgery blood differed in depth, so pre-surgery absences may be undersampling.

Clones were read by immunoSEQ multiplex PCR, and TCRdb kept only the in-frame ones, dropping some. The sample includes 95,000 to 120,000 clones, roughly 92% of them seen just once. The CDR3 is 13 amino acids. The V end was cut by 4 bases, the J end by 5 bases, with 11 bases between. As regards this clone: The antigen is unknown.

This chain connects TRBV12-3 or TRBV12-4 to TRBJ1-2; perhaps TRBD1 as D (5 bases). The source was peripheral blood, collected at surgery. The clonotype comes from a boy less than two years old with hemimegalencephaly and intractable seizures. The CDR3 region has the DNA TGTGCCAGCAGTTCCTGGGGGGTGTATGGCTACACCTTC. Its translation: CASSSWGVYGYTF.